Below are 27 T cell receptor beta chains sequenced from a single sample in a study of blood T cells in healthy people across ages. With a J-beta primer mix and a sample-barcoded 5' primer, a second PCR ran about 7 to 12 cycles. Via MiXCR, TCRdb re-called the 5' RACE reads, giving one row per CDR3 protein. Found here are around 800,000 distinct CDR3 sequences, under 55% of them singletons; the top ten hold roughly 19%. The sample consisted of blood. The source of these receptors is a man between 60 and 75 years old in good health.

The J gene is TRBJ2-4, the V gene TRBV28, with TRBD1 matching 9 bases. Looked up from germline, CDR1 is MDHEN and CDR2 is SYDVKM. The CDR3 loop spans 16 amino acids. V shed 8 bases, J shed 3 bases, and the junction held 11 bases outside the gene matches. The CDR3, as DNA: TGTGCCAGCGGAGGGACAGGGCGAAAGGACAAAAACATTCAGTACTTC. Translated, it gives CASGGTGRKDKNIQYF.

As regards this clonotype: This may arise from a read error, as a much more abundant clone is one base away. The genes are TRBV4-3 and TRBJ2-7, with 8 positions matching TRBD1. In germline, CDR1 is LGHNA, CDR2 YSLEER. The CDR3 spans 15 residues. For the CDR3, the DNA is TGCGCCGGCAGCCAAGACCAGGGGGCCCTCATCGAGCAGTACTTC. Translated: CAGSQDQGALIEQYF.

V is TRBV6-2 or TRBV6-3 and J is TRBJ2-7, with TRBD1 matching 8 bases. The trim removed 7 bases at V and 2 bases at J, leaving 10 bases unmatched. Germline CDR1 reads MNHEY; CDR2 reads SVGEGT. The CDR3 sequence is 15 residues long. The CDR3 DNA reads TGTGCCAGCAATCCCTTGGGACAGGTGCCCTACGAGCAGTACTTC. It codes for CASNPLGQVPYEQYF.

The chain carries TRBV2 and TRBJ2-5; 7 bases match TRBD2. The V and J ends lost 6 bases and 6 bases, in that order; junction bases with no gene match: 4. CDR3 length equals 12 residues. Germline V gene sequence: CDR1 SNHLY, CDR2 FYNNEI. The CDR3 nucleotides read TGTGCCAGCAGGGGCAGCGGGAAGACCCAGTACTTC. The encoded protein is CASRGSGKTQYF.

The table lists this clonotype with a few counts. This chain uses TRBV2 with TRBJ2-3; D call uncertain. From germline, CDR1 is SNHLY and CDR2 FYNNEI. The CDR3 spans 13 residues. The V gene lost 6 bases and the J gene lost 2 bases, with 9 bases spanning the gap. CDR3 loop: CASRGADTDTQYF. The CDR3 DNA reads TGTGCCAGCAGGGGCGCGGACACAGATACGCAGTATTTT.

This clonotype has only a few counts. V gene TRBV7-8 combines with J gene TRBJ2-5; 11 nucleotides match TRBD1. The J call could be wrong; TRBJ2-7 is a better fit for the DNA end. The germline gives CDR1 SGHVS, CDR2 FQNEAQ. The CDR3 covers 15 residues. This chain's CDR3 is CASSTGTGGGFEQYF. The CDR3 nucleotides read TGTGCCAGCAGCACCGGGACAGGGGGTGGCTTCGAGCAGTACTTC.

The chain has TRBV6-6 and TRBJ2-3; either TRBD1 or TRBD2 may supply D (5 bases each). The CDR3 extends over 16 amino acids. Trimming removed 2 bases from V and 0 bases from J, with 12 bases in between. Germline CDR1 MNHNY, CDR2 SVGAGI (reference sequence). CDR3 sequence (DNA): TGTGCCAGCAGTTACGCACCGGGACCCAGCACAGATACGCAGTATTTT. Translating gives CASSYAPGPSTDTQYF.

The rearrangement joins TRBV20-1 to TRBJ2-4; 7 bases align to TRBD1. With the DNA end fitting TRBJ2-7 better, the J assignment may be wrong. CDR3 length equals 13 residues. Per the germline V gene, CDR1 is DFQATT and CDR2 is SNEGSKA (reference sequence). CDR3 amino acids: CSARDRSGGEQYF. DNA for the CDR3: TGCAGTGCTAGAGATAGGTCAGGGGGCGAGCAGTACTTC.

The J gene is TRBJ2-4, the V gene TRBV11-2; TRBD1 matches at 9 bases. Germline V lookup: CDR1 SGHAT, CDR2 FQNNGV. The CDR3 has 18 amino acids. J gave up 4 bases and V 8 bases, and 18 bases lay outside the gene matches. The CDR3 spells CASEILGGTGLSKNIQYF. As DNA, the CDR3 is TGTGCCAGCGAAATACTTGGGGGGACAGGGTTGTCAAAAAACATTCAGTACTTC.

V usage is TRBV4-3 and J usage is TRBJ2-3, with TRBD2 matching 9 bases. J gave up 5 bases and V 5 bases, and 11 bases lay outside the gene matches. Germline assignment: CDR1 LGHNA and CDR2 YSLEER. The CDR3 has 16 amino acids. The CDR3 is CASSKGGGGPVDTQYF. The CDR3 coding sequence is TGCGCCAGCAGCAAAGGCGGGGGGGGGCCCGTAGATACGCAGTATTTT.

The rearrangement joins TRBV5-1 to TRBJ2-5, with D hard to call. V lost 2 bases, J lost 4 bases, and 12 bases lay in between. The CDR3 contains 14 residues. CDR1 is SGHRS and CDR2 is YFSETQ in the germline V gene. The CDR3 protein is CASSLPDGLETQYF. Here the CDR3 DNA reads TGCGCCAGCAGCTTACCGGACGGATTAGAGACCCAGTACTTC.

The V gene is TRBV14, the J gene TRBJ1-2; D not certain. V lost 0 bases and J 4 bases, leaving 18 bases between the germline ends. The germline V gene encodes CDR1 SGHDN and CDR2 FVKESK. This CDR3 comprises 17 residues. In DNA, the CDR3 is TGTGCCAGCAGCCAAGAGTCTCGTCGCAGTCCCTTCTATGGCTACACCTTC. It codes for CASSQESRRSPFYGYTF.

This clonotype was counted many times. This chain uses TRBV6-5 with TRBJ1-1; D is undetermined. CDR3 length: 13 residues. V gave up 6 bases and J gave up 4 bases, with 12 bases separating them. The germline V gene has CDR1 MNHEY and CDR2 SVGAGI. CDR3 amino acids: CASSHTTGTEAFF. The CDR3 DNA reads TGTGCCAGCAGCCACACGACGGGCACTGAAGCTTTCTTT.

This clonotype was recorded a few times. CDR3 DNA: TGTGCCAGCAGTACAGGGGGAGTCTACTATGGCTACACCTTC. It is translated as CASSTGGVYYGYTF. The chain has TRBV12-3 or TRBV12-4 and TRBJ1-2; 8 nucleotides match TRBD1. This CDR3 is built from 14 residues. The V gene end was trimmed by 5 bases and the J gene end by 3 bases; junction bases not matched to a gene: 5.

This CDR3 reads CASSLRTGVNEKLFF. The DNA of the CDR3 is TGTGCCAGCAGCTTACGGACAGGGGTTAATGAAAAACTGTTTTTT. V and J are TRBV7-2 and TRBJ1-4; 9 nucleotides line up with TRBD1. The length of the CDR3 is 15 residues. The V gene end was trimmed by 2 bases and the J gene end by 4 bases; junction bases not matched to a gene: 2. Germline V gives CDR1 SGHTA, CDR2 FQGNSA.

This clonotype was seen at least ten times. This chain connects TRBV3-1 to TRBJ2-5; D is perhaps TRBD2 (5 bases). V dropped 8 bases and J dropped 7 bases, with 20 bases sitting between them. This CDR3 has 14 amino acids. The germline V gene encodes CDR1 LGHDT and CDR2 YNNKEL (reference sequence). The CDR3 region has the DNA TGTGCCAGCGTGCTAGCTGCCTCAAGAGGGACCCAGTACTTC. Amino acid sequence: CASVLAASRGTQYF.

This clonotype has more than one count but fewer than ten. The chain uses TRBV27 and TRBJ2-3; possibly TRBD1 for D (6 bases). Germline loops: CDR1 MNHEY, CDR2 SMNVEV (reference sequence). CDR3 length equals 13 residues. V was cut by 6 bases and J by 2 bases, with 9 bases left in between. CDR3 loop: CASRRGITDTQYF. CDR3 nucleotide sequence: TGTGCCAGCAGGAGGGGGATCACAGATACGCAGTATTTT.

This clonotype occurred many times. V usage is TRBV24-1 and J usage is TRBJ1-2, with 8 bases fitting TRBD1. The V and J ends lost 3 bases and 7 bases, in that order; junction bases with no gene match: 6. This CDR3 comprises 14 residues. Germline V gene sequence: CDR1 KGHDR, CDR2 SFDVKD. CDR3 sequence: CATSDAGQGIGYTF. The DNA of the CDR3 is TGTGCCACCAGTGATGCCGGACAGGGAATTGGCTACACCTTC.

The genes are TRBV28 and TRBJ2-7; 7 bases match TRBD1. V gave up 4 bases and J gave up 3 bases; unmatched junction bases: 9. The CDR3 is 15 amino acids. Germline lookup yields CDR1 MDHEN and CDR2 SYDVKM. The CDR3 coding sequence is TGTGCCAGCAGTTCCCTACCGACAGGGTACTACGAGCAGTACTTC. Translation: CASSSLPTGYYEQYF.

This chain connects TRBV5-1 to TRBJ1-1; 7 bases are shared with TRBD1. The CDR3 has 15 amino acids. In germline, CDR1 is SGHRS, CDR2 YFSETQ. The V and J ends lost 4 bases and 4 bases, in that order; junction bases with no gene match: 10. CDR3 nucleotides: TGCGCCAGCAGCCCTAACAGGGGATCGGGCACTGAAGCTTTCTTT. Its translation is CASSPNRGSGTEAFF.

This clonotype has a handful of counts. The rearrangement links TRBV30 to TRBJ2-7, with no clear D. V gave up 2 bases and J gave up 1 base, with 9 bases separating them. Germline-derived CDR1 and CDR2 are GTSNPN and SVGIG (reference sequence). The CDR3 extends over 13 amino acids. The DNA for the CDR3 is TGTGCCTGGAGTTCCACCGAGTCCTACGAGCAGTACTTC. This codes for CAWSSTESYEQYF.

J is TRBJ1-5 and V is TRBV30; 8 nucleotides line up with TRBD1. Germline CDR1 GTSNPN, CDR2 SVGIG (reference sequence). The ends lost 3 bases at V and 6 bases at J; junction bases unmatched: 7. The CDR3 has 14 residues. The CDR3 DNA reads TGTGCCTGGAGAGGACAGGGCGGTATTCAGCCCCAGCATTTT. Its translation is CAWRGQGGIQPQHF. Complete variable domain (other parts from reference TRBV30 and TRBJ1-5): SQTIHQWPATLVQPVGSPLSLECTVEGTSNPNLYWYRQAAGRGLQLLFYSVGIGQISSEVPQNLSASRPQDRQFILSSKKLLLSDSGFYLCAWRGQGGIQPQHFGDGTRLSIL.

On this clonotype: A junction boundary mismatches the germline segment, possibly from a read error. J is TRBJ2-1 and V is TRBV4-3; 11 nucleotides line up with TRBD2. Germline assignment: CDR1 LGHNA and CDR2 YSLEER. The CDR3 covers 16 residues. The CDR3 DNA is TGCGCCAGCGGCCAAGACTCCCTAGCGGGGGGAAATGAGCAGTTCTTC. It codes for CASGQDSLAGGNEQFF.

The V and J genes are TRBV20-1 and TRBJ2-3; TRBD2 matches 7 bases. Germline V gene data show CDR1 as DFQATT and CDR2 as SNEGSKA (reference sequence). This CDR3 has 16 residues. The J segment lost 2 bases and the V segment lost 0 bases, leaving 8 bases of the junction unmatched. CDR3 sequence (DNA): TGCAGTGCTAGAGAGGCGAGCGGGGATGCCACAGATACGCAGTATTTT. Translation: CSAREASGDATDTQYF.

The CDR3 spells CASSYSGLAGQETQYF. CDR3 DNA: TGTGCCAGCAGTTACTCGGGACTAGCGGGGCAAGAGACCCAGTACTTC. The genes are TRBV6-5 and TRBJ2-7; 13 nucleotides agree with TRBD2. The J call may be wrong; the DNA end is better matched by TRBJ2-5. This CDR3 contains 16 residues. CDR1 is MNHEY and CDR2 is SVGAGI in the germline V gene.

This chain connects TRBV6-1 to TRBJ2-1; either TRBD1 or TRBD2 may fit D (6 bases each). This CDR3 contains 15 residues. V gave up 5 bases and J gave up 6 bases, with 17 bases separating them. Germline V gene sequence: CDR1 MNHNS, CDR2 SASEGT. This CDR3 reads CASSRYRDSINEQFF. CDR3 coding DNA: TGTGCCAGCAGTAGGTACAGGGACTCGATCAATGAGCAGTTCTTC.

This clonotype was seen a handful of times. The chain links TRBV10-3 to TRBJ2-5; TRBD2 is a possible D gene (7 bases). Trimming shortened V by 0 bases and J by 5 bases, and 10 bases separated the two germline ends. The CDR3 covers 14 residues. CDR1 and CDR2 from the germline V gene are ENHRY and SYGVKD. The CDR3 DNA follows: TGTGCCATCAGTGAGTCGGGGGGGCTGGAGACCCAGTACTTC. Translation: CAISESGGLETQYF.